A single TCR beta chain is shown here with its context. Antigen unknown. These data belong to a study of cytotoxic CD8 clonotypes in ibrutinib-treated CLL. The CDR3 has 15 residues. J lost 6 bases, V lost 5 bases, and 10 bases had no gene match. Germline V gene data show CDR1 as SEHNR and CDR2 as FQNEAQ (reference sequence). The assay was immunoSEQ multiplex PCR, and TCRdb's table has in-frame clones only and misses some. This table holds 19,000 or so clones, approximately 60% found once. Study-wide results and caveats: Clonality at baseline surpassed age-matched healthy donors and tracked circulating CD8+ T-cell counts.

The TCR was taken from a human donor with chronic lymphocytic leukemia. This chain uses TRBV7-9 with TRBJ2-1, with 7 bases identical to TRBD1. This sample comprised PBMCs, obtained after 12 months of ibrutinib treatment. The CDR3 protein is CASSPPGQPGNEQFF. The DNA of the CDR3 is TGTGCCAGCAGCCCCCCGGGACAGCCGGGCAATGAGCAGTTCTTC.